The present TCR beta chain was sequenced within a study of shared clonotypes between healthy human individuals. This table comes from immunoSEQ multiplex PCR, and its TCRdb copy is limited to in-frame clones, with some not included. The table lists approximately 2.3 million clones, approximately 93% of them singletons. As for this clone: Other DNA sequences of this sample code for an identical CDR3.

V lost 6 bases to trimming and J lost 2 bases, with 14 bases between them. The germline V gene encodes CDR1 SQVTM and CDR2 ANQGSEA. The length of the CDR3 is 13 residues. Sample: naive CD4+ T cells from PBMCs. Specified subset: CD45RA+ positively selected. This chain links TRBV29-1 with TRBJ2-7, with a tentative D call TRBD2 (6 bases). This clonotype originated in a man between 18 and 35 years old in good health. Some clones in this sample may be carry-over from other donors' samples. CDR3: CSVRGRATYEQYF. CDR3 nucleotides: TGCAGCGTGCGGGGACGGGCCACCTACGAGCAGTACTTC.